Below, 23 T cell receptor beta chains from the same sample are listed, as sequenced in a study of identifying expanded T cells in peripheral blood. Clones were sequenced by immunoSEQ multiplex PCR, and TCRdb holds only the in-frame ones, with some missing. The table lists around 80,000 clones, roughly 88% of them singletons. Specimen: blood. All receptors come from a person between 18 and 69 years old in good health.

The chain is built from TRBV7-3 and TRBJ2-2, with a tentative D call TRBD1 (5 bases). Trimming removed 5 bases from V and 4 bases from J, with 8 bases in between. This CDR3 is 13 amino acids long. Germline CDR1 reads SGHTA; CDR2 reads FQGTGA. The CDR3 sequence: CASSPGFTGELFF. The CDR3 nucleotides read TGTGCCAGCAGCCCAGGGTTCACCGGGGAGCTGTTTTTT. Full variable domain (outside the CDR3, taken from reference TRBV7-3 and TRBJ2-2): GAGVSQTPSNKVTEKGKYVELRCDPISGHTALYWYRQSLGQGPEFLIYFQGTGAADDSGLPNDRFFAVRPEGSVSTLKIQRTERGDSAVYLCASSPGFTGELFFGEGSRLTVL.

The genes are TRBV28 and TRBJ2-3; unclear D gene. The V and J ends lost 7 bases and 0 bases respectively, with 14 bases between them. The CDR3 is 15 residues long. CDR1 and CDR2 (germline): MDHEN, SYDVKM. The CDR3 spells CASNEVADSTDTQYF. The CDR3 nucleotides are TGTGCCAGCAACGAGGTGGCAGACAGCACAGATACGCAGTATTTT.

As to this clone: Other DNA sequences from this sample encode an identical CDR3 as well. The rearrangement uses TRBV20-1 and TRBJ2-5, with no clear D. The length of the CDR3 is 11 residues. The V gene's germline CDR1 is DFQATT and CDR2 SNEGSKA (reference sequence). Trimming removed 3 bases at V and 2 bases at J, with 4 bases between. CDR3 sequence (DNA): TGCAGTGCTAGGGTTCAAGAGACCCAGTACTTC. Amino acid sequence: CSARVQETQYF.

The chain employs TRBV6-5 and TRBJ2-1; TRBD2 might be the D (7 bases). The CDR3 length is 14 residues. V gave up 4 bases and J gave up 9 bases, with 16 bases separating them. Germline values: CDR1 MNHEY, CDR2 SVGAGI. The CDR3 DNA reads TGTGCCAGCAGTTGGGGGGGGGCCTCGGGTGAGCAGTTCTTC. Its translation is CASSWGGASGEQFF.

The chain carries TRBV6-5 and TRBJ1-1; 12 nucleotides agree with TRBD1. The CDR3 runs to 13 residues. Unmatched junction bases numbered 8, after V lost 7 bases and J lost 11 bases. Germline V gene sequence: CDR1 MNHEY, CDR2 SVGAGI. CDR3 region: CASNRDRGQEAFF. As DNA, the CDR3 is TGTGCCAGCAACCGGGACAGGGGGCAGGAGGCTTTCTTT.

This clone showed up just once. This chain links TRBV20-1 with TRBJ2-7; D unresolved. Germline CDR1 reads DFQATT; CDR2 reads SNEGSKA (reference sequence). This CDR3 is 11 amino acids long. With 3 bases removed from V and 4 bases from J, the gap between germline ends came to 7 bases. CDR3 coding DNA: TGCAGTGCTAGCTATCTTTACGAGCAGTACTTC. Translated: CSASYLYEQYF.

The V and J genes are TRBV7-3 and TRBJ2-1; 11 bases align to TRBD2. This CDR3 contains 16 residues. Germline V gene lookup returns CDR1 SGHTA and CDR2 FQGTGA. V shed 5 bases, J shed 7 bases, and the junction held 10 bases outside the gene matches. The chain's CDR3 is CASSPRALAGVNEQFF. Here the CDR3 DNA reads TGTGCCAGCAGCCCTAGAGCACTAGCGGGAGTGAATGAGCAGTTCTTC.

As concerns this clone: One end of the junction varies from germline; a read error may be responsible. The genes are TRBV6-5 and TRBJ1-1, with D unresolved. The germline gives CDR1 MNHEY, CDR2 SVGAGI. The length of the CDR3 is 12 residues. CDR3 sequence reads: CASSYGSGPNIF. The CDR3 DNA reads TGTGCCAGCAGTTACGGATCCGGGCCCAATATCTTT.

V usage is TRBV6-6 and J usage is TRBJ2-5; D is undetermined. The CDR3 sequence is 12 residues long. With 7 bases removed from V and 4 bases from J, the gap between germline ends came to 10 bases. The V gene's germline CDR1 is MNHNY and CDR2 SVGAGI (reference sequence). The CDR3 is CASTVTAETQYF. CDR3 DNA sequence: TGTGCCAGCACCGTGACGGCAGAGACCCAGTACTTC.

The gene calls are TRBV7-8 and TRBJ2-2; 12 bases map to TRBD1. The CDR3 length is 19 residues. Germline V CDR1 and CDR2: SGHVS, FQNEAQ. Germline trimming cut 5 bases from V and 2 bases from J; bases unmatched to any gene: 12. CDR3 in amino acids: CASSPWGGQGAGNTGELFF. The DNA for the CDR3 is TGTGCCAGCAGCCCATGGGGGGGACAGGGGGCTGGTAACACCGGGGAGCTGTTTTTT. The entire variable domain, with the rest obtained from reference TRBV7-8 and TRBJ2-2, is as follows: GAGVSQSPRYKVAKRGQDVALRCDPISGHVSLFWYQQALGQGPEFLTYFQNEAQLDKSGLPSDRFFAERPEGSVSTLKIQRTQQEDSAVYLCASSPWGGQGAGNTGELFFGEGSRLTVL.

This CDR3 is CSAYRVEAFF. DNA for the CDR3: TGCAGTGCTTACAGAGTCGAAGCTTTCTTT. The chain joins TRBV20-1 to TRBJ1-1; D remains unclear. This CDR3 has 10 amino acids. Trimming pared 5 bases from V and 8 bases from J, leaving 9 bases between. The germline V gene has CDR1 DFQATT and CDR2 SNEGSKA (reference sequence).

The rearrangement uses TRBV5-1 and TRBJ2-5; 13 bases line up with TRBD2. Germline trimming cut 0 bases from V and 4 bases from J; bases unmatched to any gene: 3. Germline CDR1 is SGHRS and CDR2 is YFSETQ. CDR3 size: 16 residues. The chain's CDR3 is CASSLGLAGGVETQYF. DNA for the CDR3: TGCGCCAGCAGCTTGGGACTAGCGGGAGGAGTAGAGACCCAGTACTTC.

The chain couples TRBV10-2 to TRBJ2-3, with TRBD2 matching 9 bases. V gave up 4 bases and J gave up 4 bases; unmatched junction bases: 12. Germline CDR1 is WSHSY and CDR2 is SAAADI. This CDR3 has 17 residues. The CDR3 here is CASSVSSPAGGSDTQYF. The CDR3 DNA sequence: TGCGCCAGCAGTGTGTCCAGCCCAGCGGGGGGTTCAGATACGCAGTATTTT.

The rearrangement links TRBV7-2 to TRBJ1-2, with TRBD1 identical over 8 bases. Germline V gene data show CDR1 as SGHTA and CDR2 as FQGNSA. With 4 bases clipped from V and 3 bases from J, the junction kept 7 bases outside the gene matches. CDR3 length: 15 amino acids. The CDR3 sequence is CASSSGGGGYYGYTF. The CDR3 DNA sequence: TGTGCCAGCAGCTCAGGGGGCGGTGGGTACTATGGCTACACCTTC.

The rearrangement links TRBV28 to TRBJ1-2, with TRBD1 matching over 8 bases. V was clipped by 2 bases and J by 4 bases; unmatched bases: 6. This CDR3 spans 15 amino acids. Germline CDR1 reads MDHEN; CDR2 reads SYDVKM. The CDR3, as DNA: TGTGCCAGCAGTTTAGAGCAGGGGGCTTTCTATGGCTACACCTTC. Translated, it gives CASSLEQGAFYGYTF.

CDR3 amino acids: CASSPSRGITGELFF. The CDR3 bases are TGTGCCAGCAGCCCATCCCGGGGGATCACCGGGGAGCTGTTTTTT. The chain carries TRBV25-1 and TRBJ2-2; TRBD2 might be the D (6 bases). Germline assignment: CDR1 MGHDK and CDR2 SYGVNS. The CDR3 is 15 residues long. The V gene lost 6 bases and the J gene lost 4 bases, with 15 bases spanning the gap.

CDR3 sequence (DNA): TGTGCCAGCAGTTTTTACAAGGAGGGATACACCTTC. As protein: CASSFYKEGYTF. The chain uses TRBV28 and TRBJ1-2; D remains ambiguous. There are 12 residues in the CDR3. From germline, CDR1 is MDHEN and CDR2 SYDVKM. V shed 3 bases and J shed 11 bases, with 13 bases lying between them.

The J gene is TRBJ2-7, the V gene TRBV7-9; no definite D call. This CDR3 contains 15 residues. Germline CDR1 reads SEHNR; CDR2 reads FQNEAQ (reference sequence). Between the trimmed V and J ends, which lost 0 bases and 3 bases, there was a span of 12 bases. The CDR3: CASSLAPDGSYEQYF. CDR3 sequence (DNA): TGTGCCAGCAGCTTAGCCCCGGACGGTAGCTACGAGCAGTACTTC. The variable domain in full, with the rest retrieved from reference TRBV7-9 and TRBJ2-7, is DTGVSQNPRHKITKRGQNVTFRCDPISEHNRLYWYRQTLGQGPEFLTYFQNEAQLEKSRLLSDRFSAERPKGSFSTLEIQRTEQGDSAMYLCASSLAPDGSYEQYFGPGTRLTVT.

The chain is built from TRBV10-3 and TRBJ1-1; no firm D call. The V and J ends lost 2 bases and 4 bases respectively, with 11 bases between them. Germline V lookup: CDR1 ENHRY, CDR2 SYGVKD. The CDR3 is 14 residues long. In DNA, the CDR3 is TGTGCCATCAGTGAGAGGAGTTTGGGCACTGAAGCTTTCTTT. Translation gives CAISERSLGTEAFF.

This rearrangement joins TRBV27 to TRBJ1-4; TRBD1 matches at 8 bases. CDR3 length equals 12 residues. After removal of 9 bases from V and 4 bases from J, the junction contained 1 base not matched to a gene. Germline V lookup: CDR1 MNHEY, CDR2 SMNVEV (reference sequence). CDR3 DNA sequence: TGTGCCAGGACAGGGGTTAATGAAAAACTGTTTTTT. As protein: CARTGVNEKLFF.

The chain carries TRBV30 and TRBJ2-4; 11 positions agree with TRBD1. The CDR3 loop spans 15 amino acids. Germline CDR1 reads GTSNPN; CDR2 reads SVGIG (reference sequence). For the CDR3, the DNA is TGTGCTGGTTCCGGGACAGGGGGACCCAAAAACATTCAGTACTTC. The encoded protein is CAGSGTGGPKNIQYF.

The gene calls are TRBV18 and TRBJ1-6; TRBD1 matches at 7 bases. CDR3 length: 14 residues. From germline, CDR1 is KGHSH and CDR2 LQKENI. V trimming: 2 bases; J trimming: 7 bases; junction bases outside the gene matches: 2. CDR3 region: CASSPGTENSPLHF. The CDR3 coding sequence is TGTGCCAGCTCACCAGGGACAGAAAATTCACCCCTCCACTTT.

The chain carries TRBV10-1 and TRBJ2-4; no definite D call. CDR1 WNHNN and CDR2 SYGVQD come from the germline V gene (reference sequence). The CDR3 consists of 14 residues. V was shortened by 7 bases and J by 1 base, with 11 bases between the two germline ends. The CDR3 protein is CASNPPIAKNIQYF. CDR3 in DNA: TGCGCCAGCAATCCCCCGATTGCCAAAAACATTCAGTACTTC.